This note documents a single T cell receptor (beta chain) sequence. This specimen belongs to a study of sequential checkpoint blockade in melanoma. Across the whole study: First-line arms were nivolumab then ipilimumab, or the reverse, randomized 1:1.

The germline V gene has CDR1 SGDLS and CDR2 YYNGEE. The CDR3 has 15 amino acids. V lost 3 bases and J lost 4; bases outside the gene matches: 9. Produced via immunoSEQ multiplex PCR; TCRdb's table is partial and in-frame only. The data show about 17,000 clones, 70% to 80% seen once. Treatment: randomized to nivolumab then ipilimumab (arm A) or the reverse (arm B). No patient had prior DNA-damaging chemotherapy. PBMC sorting kept live CD3+CD8+ cells without CD19 or CD56. Sequenced material: CD8+ T cells sorted from blood (inferred from file names), taken from a patient given nivolumab and ipilimumab in sequence. The genes are TRBV9 and TRBJ1-2, with 7 bases that match TRBD1. The clonotype comes from a human donor with melanoma. The CDR3 here is CASSGQGQYIYGYTF. The CDR3 DNA is TGTGCCAGCAGCGGCCAGGGACAGTATATCTATGGCTACACCTTC.